The 5 T cell receptor beta chains presented below share a single source sample, sequenced in a study of neurological immune-mediated disorders (dated by TCRdb to between 2018 and 2020). Library prep was done by 5' RACE. The reads were generated on an Illumina HiSeq 2500. The public sequencing data were trimmed at Q25 with fastp and processed into clonotypes with MiXCR by TCRdb, which kept only in-frame beta chains. Every distinct CDR3 protein forms one entry, paired with its most common genes and DNA. The sample table contains about 10,000 distinct CDR3 sequences; only one count was recorded for about 22% of them. The ten largest clones add up to roughly 15% of the sample. Sequencing used CD8+ T cells from blood. These receptors all come from a woman aged 40 to 50 with multiple sclerosis.

This clonotype was picked up many times. V usage is TRBV5-6 and J usage is TRBJ1-1, with D uncertain. V lost 3 bases, J lost 1 base, and 1 base lay in between. The V gene's germline CDR1 is SGHDT and CDR2 YYEEEE. This CDR3 has 11 amino acids. The DNA of the CDR3 is TGTGCCAGCAGCTCGAACACTGAAGCTTTCTTT. Its protein is CASSSNTEAFF.

In its sample, this clonotype was seen many times. The V call is TRBV4-1, the J call TRBJ2-3; D is uncertain. Between the trimmed V and J ends, which lost 0 bases and 4 bases, there was a span of 11 bases. From germline, CDR1 is MGHRA and CDR2 YSYEKL. This CDR3 spans 15 amino acids. As DNA, the CDR3 is TGCGCCAGCAGCCAAGACCAACGTCCCGCAGATACGCAGTATTTT. Translating it yields CASSQDQRPADTQYF.

This clonotype has just one count. The V call is TRBV15, the J call TRBJ2-4; TRBD2 is a possible D gene (5 bases). Germline CDR1 is LNHNV and CDR2 is YYDKDF (reference sequence). V lost 3 bases, J lost 5 bases, and 11 bases lay in between. The CDR3 is 14 amino acids. This CDR3 is CATSSGLLENIQYF. The CDR3 nucleotides read TGTGCCACCAGCAGCGGACTCCTCGAAAACATTCAGTACTTC.

In its sample, this clonotype is medium-sized. This rearrangement joins TRBV29-1 to TRBJ2-7; D gene unclear. The CDR3 extends over 12 amino acids. Looked up from germline, CDR1 is SQVTM and CDR2 is ANQGSEA. The ends were cut back, 4 bases at V and 3 bases at J, with 10 bases in the middle. CDR3 DNA: TGCAGCGTTGGGCGGCCGAGCTACGAGCAGTACTTC. Its protein product is CSVGRPSYEQYF.

This clonotype was seen repeatedly, ten times or more. The rearrangement joins TRBV5-1 to TRBJ2-7; no firm D call. The CDR3 is 13 residues long. CDR1 SGHRS and CDR2 YFSETQ come from the germline V gene. V shed 0 bases and J shed 0 bases, with 4 bases lying between them. CDR3 bases: TGCGCCAGCAGCTTGGGAGCCTCCTACGAGCAGTACTTC. It yields the protein CASSLGASYEQYF. Full variable domain (missing parts from reference TRBV5-1 and TRBJ2-7): KAGVTQTPRYLIKTRGQQVTLSCSPISGHRSVSWYQQTPGQGLQFLFEYFSETQRNKGNFPGRFSGRQFSNSRSEMNVSTLELGDSALYLCASSLGASYEQYFGPGTRLTVT.